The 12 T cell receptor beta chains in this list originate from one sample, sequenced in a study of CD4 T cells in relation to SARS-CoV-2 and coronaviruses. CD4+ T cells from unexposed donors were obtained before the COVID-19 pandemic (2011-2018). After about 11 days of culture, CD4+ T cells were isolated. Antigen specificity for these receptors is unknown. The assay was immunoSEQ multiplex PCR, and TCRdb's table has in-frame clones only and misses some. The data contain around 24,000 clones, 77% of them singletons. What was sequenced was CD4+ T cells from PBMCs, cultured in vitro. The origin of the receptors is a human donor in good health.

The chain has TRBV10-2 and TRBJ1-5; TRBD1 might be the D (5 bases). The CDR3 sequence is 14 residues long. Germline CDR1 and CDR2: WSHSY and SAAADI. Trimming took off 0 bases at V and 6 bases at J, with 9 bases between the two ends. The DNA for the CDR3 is TGCGCCAGCAGTGAGTCGGGGGGAAGTCAGCCCCAGCATTTT. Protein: CASSESGGSQPQHF.

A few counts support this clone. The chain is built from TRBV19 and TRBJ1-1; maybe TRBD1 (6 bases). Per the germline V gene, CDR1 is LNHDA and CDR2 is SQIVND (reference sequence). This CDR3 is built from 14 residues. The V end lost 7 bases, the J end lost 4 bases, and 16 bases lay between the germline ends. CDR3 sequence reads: CASNPGQLGTEAFF. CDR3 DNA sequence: TGTGCCAGTAATCCCGGACAGCTTGGCACTGAAGCTTTCTTT.

The CDR3 loop is CAGRSGREIDTQYF. The CDR3 DNA is TGTGCCGGGCGTAGCGGGAGGGAAATAGATACGCAGTATTTT. This chain links TRBV2 with TRBJ2-3; 11 nucleotides match TRBD2. The germline CDR1 and CDR2 sequences are SNHLY and FYNNEI. This CDR3 spans 14 amino acids. With 11 bases clipped from V and 5 bases from J, the junction kept 9 bases outside the gene matches. The full variable domain, with the rest looked up from reference TRBV2 and TRBJ2-3, is EPEVTQTPSHQVTQMGQEVILRCVPISNHLYFYWYRQILGQKVEFLVSFYNNEISEKSEIFDDQFSVERPDGSNFTLKIRSTKLEDSAMYFCAGRSGREIDTQYFGPGTRLTVL.

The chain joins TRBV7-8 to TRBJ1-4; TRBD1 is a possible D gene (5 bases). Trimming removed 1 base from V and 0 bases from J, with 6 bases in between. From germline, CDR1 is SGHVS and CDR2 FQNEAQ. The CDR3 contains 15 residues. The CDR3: CASSLEGATNEKLFF. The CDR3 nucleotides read TGTGCCAGCAGCTTAGAAGGGGCAACTAATGAAAAACTGTTTTTT.

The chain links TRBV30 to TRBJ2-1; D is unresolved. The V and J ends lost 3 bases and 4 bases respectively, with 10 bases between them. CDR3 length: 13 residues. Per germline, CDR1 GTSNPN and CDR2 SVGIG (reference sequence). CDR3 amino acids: CAWSLGPYNEQFF. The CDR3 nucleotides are TGTGCCTGGAGCCTGGGCCCTTACAATGAGCAGTTCTTC.

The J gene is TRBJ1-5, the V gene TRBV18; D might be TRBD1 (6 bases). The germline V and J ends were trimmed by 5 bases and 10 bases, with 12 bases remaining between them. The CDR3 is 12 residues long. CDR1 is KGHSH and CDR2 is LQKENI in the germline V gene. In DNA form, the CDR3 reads TGTGCCAGCTCAACACAGGGAGTACCCCAGCATTTT. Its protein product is CASSTQGVPQHF.

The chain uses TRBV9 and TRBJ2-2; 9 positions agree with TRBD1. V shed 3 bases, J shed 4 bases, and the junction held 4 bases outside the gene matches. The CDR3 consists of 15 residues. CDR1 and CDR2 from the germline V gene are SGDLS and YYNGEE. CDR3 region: CASSERQGGTGELFF. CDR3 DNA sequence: TGTGCCAGCAGCGAGAGACAGGGGGGCACCGGGGAGCTGTTTTTT.

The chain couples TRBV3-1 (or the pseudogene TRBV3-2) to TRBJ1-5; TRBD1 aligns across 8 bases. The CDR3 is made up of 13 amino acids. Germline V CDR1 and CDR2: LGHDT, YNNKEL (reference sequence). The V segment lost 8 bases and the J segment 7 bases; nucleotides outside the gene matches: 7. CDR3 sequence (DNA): TGTGCCAGCTGTACAGGGGGAAGGCAGCCCCAGCATTTT. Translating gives CASCTGGRQPQHF.

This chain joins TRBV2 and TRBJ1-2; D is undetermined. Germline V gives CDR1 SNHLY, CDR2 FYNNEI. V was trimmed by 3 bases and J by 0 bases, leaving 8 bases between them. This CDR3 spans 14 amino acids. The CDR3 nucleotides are TGTGCCAGCAGTGACCTCACACCTAACTATGGCTACACCTTC. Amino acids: CASSDLTPNYGYTF.

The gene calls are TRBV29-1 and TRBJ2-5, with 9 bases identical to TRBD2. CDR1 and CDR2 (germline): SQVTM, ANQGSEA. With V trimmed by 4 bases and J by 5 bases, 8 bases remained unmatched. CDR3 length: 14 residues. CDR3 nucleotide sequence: TGCAGCGTTGGTCGGCGGGGGGGCTGGGAGACCCAGTACTTC. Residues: CSVGRRGGWETQYF.

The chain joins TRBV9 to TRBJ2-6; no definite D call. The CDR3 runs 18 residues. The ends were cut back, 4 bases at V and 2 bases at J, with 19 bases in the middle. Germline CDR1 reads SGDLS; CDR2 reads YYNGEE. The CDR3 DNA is TGTGCCAGCAGCCCCCCCTCCGGCTGGGCCCCTGGGGCCAACGTCCTGACTTTC. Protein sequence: CASSPPSGWAPGANVLTF.

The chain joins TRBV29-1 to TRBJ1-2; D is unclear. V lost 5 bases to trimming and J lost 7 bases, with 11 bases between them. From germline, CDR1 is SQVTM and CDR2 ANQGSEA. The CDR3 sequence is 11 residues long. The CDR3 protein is CSVSSGSGYTF. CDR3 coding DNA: TGCAGCGTTTCAAGCGGTTCTGGCTACACCTTC.